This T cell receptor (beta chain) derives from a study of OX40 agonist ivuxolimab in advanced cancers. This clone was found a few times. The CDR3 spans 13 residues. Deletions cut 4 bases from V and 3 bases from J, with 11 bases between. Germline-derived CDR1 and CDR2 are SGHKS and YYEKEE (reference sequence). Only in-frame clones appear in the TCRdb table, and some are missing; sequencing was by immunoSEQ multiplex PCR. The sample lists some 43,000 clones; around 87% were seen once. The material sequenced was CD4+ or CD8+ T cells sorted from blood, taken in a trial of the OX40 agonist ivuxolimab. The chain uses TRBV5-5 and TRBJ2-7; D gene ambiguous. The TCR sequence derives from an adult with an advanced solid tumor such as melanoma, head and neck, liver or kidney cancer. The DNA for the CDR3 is TGTGCCAGCAGCCTACTCATAAACTACGAGCAGTACTTC. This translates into CASSLLINYEQYF.